This entry lists 11 T cell receptor beta chains sequenced from one sample in a study of cytomegalovirus exposure and HLA in healthy donors. PCR primers comprised 60 Vbeta and 13 Jbeta primers. Clones were read by immunoSEQ multiplex PCR, and TCRdb kept only the in-frame ones, dropping some. The sample contains around 110,000 clones, roughly four fifths of which appear only once. Sequenced input: PBMCs. These receptors came from a young woman in good health and CMV-seronegative.

V is TRBV6-1 and J is TRBJ2-5, with a possible D match to TRBD1 (5 bases). Germline V gene sequence: CDR1 MNHNS, CDR2 SASEGT. The CDR3 runs to 15 residues. V lost 1 base and J lost 6, with 15 bases in between. The chain's CDR3 is CASSEGILTGQTQYF. The CDR3, as DNA: TGTGCCAGCAGTGAAGGAATTTTAACAGGTCAGACCCAGTACTTC.

The rearrangement uses TRBV30 and TRBJ2-7; maybe TRBD1 (5 bases). The CDR3 totals 14 residues. Germline V gives CDR1 GTSNPN, CDR2 SVGIG (reference sequence). Trimming left V 0 bases short and J 4 bases short, with 13 bases between. The CDR3 coding sequence is TGTGCCTGGAGTGTACACAGGAATCAGTACGAGCAGTACTTC. Translated, it gives CAWSVHRNQYEQYF.

The rearrangement joins TRBV7-2 to TRBJ2-3, with 11 nucleotides matching TRBD2. CDR1 and CDR2 from the germline V gene are SGHTA and FQGNSA. J lost 6 bases, V lost 6 bases, and 8 bases had no gene match. This CDR3 contains 15 residues. CDR3 in DNA: TGTGCCAGCAGTCTTCTAGCGGGGGGCGGGGATACGCAGTATTTT. This codes for CASSLLAGGGDTQYF. Full variable domain (remainder filled in from reference TRBV7-2 and TRBJ2-3): GAGVSQSPSNKVTEKGKDVELRCDPISGHTALYWYRQSLGQGLEFLIYFQGNSAPDKSGLPSDRFSAERTGGSVSTLTIQRTQQEDSAVYLCASSLLAGGGDTQYFGPGTRLTVL.

This clone has a single count. The rearrangement joins TRBV2 to TRBJ1-1, with D tentatively TRBD1 (6 bases). Germline V gene data show CDR1 as SNHLY and CDR2 as FYNNEI. The CDR3 is 15 amino acids. Trimming shortened V by 6 bases and J by 1 base, and 15 bases separated the two germline ends. This chain's CDR3 is CASRGTTGTNTEAFF. CDR3 DNA sequence: TGTGCCAGCAGGGGGACTACAGGGACGAACACTGAAGCTTTCTTT.

This chain links TRBV4-1 with TRBJ2-1; a weak D match, TRBD1 (5 bases). Trimming removed 2 bases from V and 7 bases from J, with 15 bases in between. There are 15 residues in the CDR3. Germline V gene sequence: CDR1 MGHRA, CDR2 YSYEKL. CDR3 amino acids: CASSQPRGTGNEQFF. CDR3 in DNA: TGCGCCAGCAGCCAACCAAGGGGCACAGGAAATGAGCAGTTCTTC.

CDR3 residues: CASSLAVGREGEAFF. CDR3 bases: TGTGCCAGCAGCTTAGCGGTAGGCAGGGAAGGCGAAGCTTTCTTT. The J gene is TRBJ1-1, the V gene TRBV7-9; D possibly corresponds to TRBD1 (5 bases). Trimming cost V 0 bases and J 8 bases, with 16 bases left between them. Germline assignment: CDR1 SEHNR and CDR2 FQNEAQ (reference sequence). The CDR3 is made up of 15 amino acids.

V gene TRBV6-5 combines with J gene TRBJ1-2; 8 nucleotides agree with TRBD1. The CDR3 runs to 14 residues. Germline V gives CDR1 MNHEY, CDR2 SVGAGI. Unmatched junction bases numbered 9, after V lost 5 bases and J lost 7 bases. The chain's CDR3 is CASSQKSDRGGYTF. CDR3 coding DNA: TGTGCCAGCAGTCAAAAGAGCGACAGGGGTGGCTACACCTTC.

The J gene is TRBJ1-6, the V gene TRBV5-4, with no clear D. Germline-derived CDR1 and CDR2 are SGHNT and YYREEE (reference sequence). V was cut by 4 bases and J by 1 base, with 6 bases left in between. The length of the CDR3 is 14 residues. CDR3 sequence: CASSVTSYNSPLHF. The CDR3 DNA is TGTGCCAGCAGCGTAACATCCTATAATTCACCCCTCCACTTT.

The rearrangement joins TRBV5-1 to TRBJ1-6; a possible D gene is TRBD1 (5 bases). Per germline, CDR1 SGHRS and CDR2 YFSETQ. Trimming cost V 0 bases and J 5 bases, with 9 bases left between them. This CDR3 spans 15 amino acids. The CDR3, as DNA: TGCGCCAGCAGCTTGGGGGGCAGCCATAATTCACCCCTCCACTTT. It is translated as CASSLGGSHNSPLHF. The variable domain in full, with the rest retrieved from reference TRBV5-1 and TRBJ1-6, is KAGVTQTPRYLIKTRGQQVTLSCSPISGHRSVSWYQQTPGQGLQFLFEYFSETQRNKGNFPGRFSGRQFSNSRSEMNVSTLELGDSALYLCASSLGGSHNSPLHFGNGTRLTVT.

This chain connects TRBV27 to TRBJ1-1, with TRBD1 matching over 8 bases. CDR3 length: 14 residues. Germline assignment: CDR1 MNHEY and CDR2 SMNVEV (reference sequence). Trimming took 6 bases from V and 4 from J; bases not matched to a gene: 7. CDR3 sequence (DNA): TGTGCCAGCAGAGACAGGGGAGGGAGCACTGAAGCTTTCTTT. Its protein product is CASRDRGGSTEAFF.

The chain has TRBV4-1 and TRBJ2-1; 12 bases align to TRBD2. CDR1 and CDR2 from the germline V gene are MGHRA and YSYEKL. With V trimmed by 0 bases and J by 8 bases, 8 bases remained unmatched. The CDR3 is 17 amino acids. This CDR3 reads CASSQDPSSGGAYEQFF. Written as DNA, the CDR3 is TGCGCCAGCAGCCAAGACCCCTCTAGCGGGGGGGCTTATGAGCAGTTCTTC.